The entry below gives a single T cell receptor (beta chain) sequence along with its context. Assay used: immunoSEQ multiplex PCR; TCRdb lists only in-frame clones, some missing. Of roughly 250,000 clones in the sample, more than 85% were seen once. CDR1 is MNHEY and CDR2 is SVGEGT in the germline V gene. V lost 5 bases and J lost 9; bases outside the gene matches: 14. This CDR3 comprises 15 residues. Participants came from roughly 23 US areas, aged roughly 18 to 89 years. These data belong to a study of blood T cell repertoires in COVID-19. This clonotype originated in a woman between 45 and 65 years old who had recovered from COVID-19. The rearrangement uses TRBV6-2 or TRBV6-3 and TRBJ2-7, with 9 bases fitting TRBD2. The specimen sequenced was PBMCs or T cells enriched from blood (not recorded which). In nucleotides, the CDR3 is TGTGCCAGCAGTCCCCAAGGGGCTAGCGGGAATTTGCAGTACTTC. It codes for CASSPQGASGNLQYF.